This note documents a single T cell receptor (beta chain) sequence. The data were taken from a study of early T cells in non-severe SARS-CoV-2 infection. Across the study: Sequencing of bulk RNA from unsorted whole blood was done, without chain pairing.

Looked up from germline, CDR1 is MNHEY and CDR2 is SVGEGT. The CDR3 is made up of 13 amino acids. The V and J ends lost 7 bases and 6 bases respectively, with 13 bases between them. TCRdb called the 5' RACE reads again in MiXCR, with one record for every CDR3 protein. The repertoire holds approximately 71,000 distinct CDR3 sequences, with roughly 13% as singletons. Input material: whole blood. The chain combines TRBV6-2 or TRBV6-3 with TRBJ1-5; a possible D gene is TRBD1 (6 bases). The receptor was isolated from an adult who was a healthcare worker with PCR-confirmed SARS-CoV-2 infection or an uninfected control (not recorded which). The CDR3 protein is CASTWGRGQPQHF. The DNA for the CDR3 is TGTGCCAGCACTTGGGGGCGCGGTCAGCCCCAGCATTTT.